Included here is one TCR beta chain sequence, with context. Antigen specificity is unknown. This entry belongs to a study of T cells in Graves' hyperthyroidism and ophthalmopathy. Subjects aged 18 to 65 presented with newly diagnosed hyperthyroidism of less than 2 months' duration. V was cut by 6 bases and J by 5 bases, with 16 bases left in between. This CDR3 is built from 14 residues. Study-level results: Clonotypes that were expanded in thyroid above 0.001 mostly appeared in blood too.

Authors of the study amplified TCR beta CDR3 regions from RNA transcripts. The study used the HTBI primer set for a first-round RT-PCR of the TCR CDR3. MiXCR, run by TCRdb on the multiplex PCR reads, gives a single entry per CDR3 protein. The repertoire holds under 300,000 distinct CDR3 sequences, around a quarter seen once, with 20% to 30% in the top ten. V gene TRBV12-3 or TRBV12-4 combines with J gene TRBJ1-1; D is unresolved. Sequences were obtained from blood. The TCR sequence derives from a man in his forties with Graves' hyperthyroidism that later progressed to Graves' ophthalmopathy. CDR3 protein: CASSPGSGETEAFF. In nucleotides, the CDR3 is TGTGCCAGCAGCCCCGGGTCTGGGGAAACTGAAGCTTTCTTT.